The entry that follows covers one T cell receptor (beta chain) sequence. Its target is unknown. The data were produced by immunoSEQ multiplex PCR, yet TCRdb's version contains in-frame clones alone and is incomplete. The sample consists of some 150,000 clones, approximately 78% of them appearing once. The data are from a study of T cell responses to AZD1222 COVID-19 vaccine. Study-wide findings and caveats: Sampled repertoires all dated from after the peak T cell response.

Trimming removed 6 bases from V and 8 bases from J, with 17 bases in between. Germline V gene lookup returns CDR1 MDHEN and CDR2 SYDVKM. The CDR3 is 15 residues long. The sequenced sample was peripheral blood, obtained on day 0 of MenACWY control vaccination. This chain joins TRBV28 and TRBJ1-6; tentative D call: TRBD1 (5 bases). This receptor was taken from an adult in good health. CDR3 sequence reads: CASRSRGEGDSPLHF. CDR3 in DNA: TGTGCCAGCAGGTCCCGGGGGGAAGGGGATTCACCCCTCCACTTT.